The 27 T cell receptor beta chains below come from one sample, sequenced in a study of T cell changes during pregnancy in multiple sclerosis. Profiled with immunoSEQ multiplex PCR; TCRdb holds only in-frame clones, not every one. The sample includes tens of thousands of clones, about nine tenths seen only once; the top ten take approximately 0.71%. The sample consisted of peripheral blood, taken in the third trimester of pregnancy. The receptors were gathered from a female donor in good health, enrolled as a control in a pregnancy study.

The chain is built from TRBV2 and TRBJ1-5, with 7 positions matching TRBD1. The CDR3 loop spans 15 amino acids. The junction had 5 bases not matched to a gene; V was cut back by 4 bases and J by 2 bases. CDR1 is SNHLY and CDR2 is FYNNEI in the germline V gene. The CDR3 DNA is TGTGCCAGCAGTGTACAGGGGATCGGCAATCAGCCCCAGCATTTT. Translation: CASSVQGIGNQPQHF. Combining the CDR3 with reference TRBV2 and TRBJ1-5 gives the whole variable domain EPEVTQTPSHQVTQMGQEVILRCVPISNHLYFYWYRQILGQKVEFLVSFYNNEISEKSEIFDDQFSVERPDGSNFTLKIRSTKLEDSAMYFCASSVQGIGNQPQHFGDGTRLSIL.

This clone was seen a handful of times. This chain uses TRBV18 with TRBJ1-2; D may be TRBD1 (5 bases). The CDR3 is 13 residues long. The germline CDR1 and CDR2 sequences are KGHSH and LQKENI. Trimming removed 5 bases at V and 8 bases at J, with 15 bases between. In DNA, the CDR3 is TGTGCCAGCTCATCTGACAGAAAGTACGGCTACACCTTC. Its protein product is CASSSDRKYGYTF.

J is TRBJ2-3 and V is TRBV7-2; TRBD2 agrees at 8 bases. This CDR3 comprises 14 residues. Germline V gives CDR1 SGHTA, CDR2 FQGNSA. Trimming took 6 bases from V and 4 from J; bases not matched to a gene: 6. The CDR3 loop is CASSSGLAADTQYF. The CDR3, as DNA: TGTGCCAGCAGTTCCGGACTAGCAGCAGATACGCAGTATTTT.

Here the CDR3 DNA reads TGCGCCAGCAGCTTGGGGACAGGGAATGAAAAACTGTTTTTT. Translation: CASSLGTGNEKLFF. This sequence joins TRBV5-1 and TRBJ1-4, with TRBD1 matching 8 bases. Losses at the gene ends were 0 bases for V and 5 bases for J; bases not matched to a gene: 0. Per the germline V gene, CDR1 is SGHRS and CDR2 is YFSETQ. This CDR3 is 14 amino acids long.

The rearrangement joins TRBV10-3 to TRBJ1-1; 7 bases match TRBD1. Per germline, CDR1 ENHRY and CDR2 SYGVKD. The CDR3 totals 14 residues. J gave up 1 base and V 5 bases, and 4 bases lay outside the gene matches. The CDR3 nucleotides read TGTGCCATCAGTCCCCGGGACAGGAACACTGAAGCTTTCTTT. It codes for CAISPRDRNTEAFF.

J is TRBJ1-2 and V is TRBV6-6; TRBD1 matches at 8 bases. The junction had 2 bases not matched to a gene; V was cut back by 5 bases and J by 6 bases. Germline V gene lookup returns CDR1 MNHNY and CDR2 SVGAGI (reference sequence). The CDR3 has 12 residues. The CDR3 loop is CASSPTGDGYTF. Written as DNA, the CDR3 is TGTGCCAGCAGTCCGACAGGGGATGGCTACACCTTC.

In this sample, this clone turned up once. The chain links TRBV10-2 to TRBJ1-2; D possibly corresponds to TRBD1 (6 bases). Per germline, CDR1 WSHSY and CDR2 SAAADI. Trimming left V 0 bases short and J 5 bases short, with 13 bases between. The CDR3 loop spans 15 amino acids. DNA for the CDR3: TGCGCCAGCAGTGAGTCTCAGGGGCCTTCATATGGCTACACCTTC. It encodes CASSESQGPSYGYTF.

Points on this clone: Its ends do not fully match the called genes, so a read error is possible. This rearrangement joins TRBV11-3 to TRBJ2-1, with 9 bases matching TRBD1. CDR3 length: 16 residues. Germline lookup yields CDR1 SGHNT and CDR2 YENEEA. The CDR3 here is CASSLGTGSYYNEQFF. The CDR3 DNA follows: TGTGCCAGCAGTTTAGGGACAGGGAGTTATTACAATGAGCAGTTCTTC.

The chain uses TRBV5-1 and TRBJ2-1; 11 positions match TRBD2. Germline V gene lookup returns CDR1 SGHRS and CDR2 YFSETQ. Unmatched junction bases numbered 6, after V lost 3 bases and J lost 7 bases. This CDR3 spans 15 amino acids. The CDR3 region has the DNA TGCGCCAGCAGCTACCTAGCGGGGGGCGGGAATGAGCAGTTCTTC. Its translation: CASSYLAGGGNEQFF.

This chain joins TRBV5-1 and TRBJ2-2, with 7 bases matching TRBD1. The CDR3 is 19 residues long. Germline CDR1 is SGHRS and CDR2 is YFSETQ. After removal of 4 bases from V and 4 bases from J, the junction contained 19 bases not matched to a gene. The CDR3 loop reads CASSQLKNRLQGFTGELFF. CDR3 coding DNA: TGCGCCAGCAGCCAACTTAAGAATCGGTTACAGGGGTTCACCGGGGAGCTGTTTTTT. Variable domain in full (rest from reference TRBV5-1 and TRBJ2-2): KAGVTQTPRYLIKTRGQQVTLSCSPISGHRSVSWYQQTPGQGLQFLFEYFSETQRNKGNFPGRFSGRQFSNSRSEMNVSTLELGDSALYLCASSQLKNRLQGFTGELFFGEGSRLTVL.

The chain joins TRBV7-9 to TRBJ1-2; 7 bases line up with TRBD1. The germline V gene has CDR1 SEHNR and CDR2 FQNEAQ (reference sequence). J was trimmed by 4 bases and V by 5 bases; bases with no gene match: 7. This CDR3 is 14 amino acids long. CDR3 sequence reads: CASSPGTAAYGYTF. The CDR3 DNA follows: TGTGCCAGCAGCCCCGGGACAGCTGCCTATGGCTACACCTTC.

This sequence joins TRBV2 and TRBJ1-2, with TRBD1 matching 11 bases. V shed 0 bases, J shed 8 bases, and the junction held 2 bases outside the gene matches. Germline V gives CDR1 SNHLY, CDR2 FYNNEI. The CDR3 length is 14 residues. CDR3 nucleotides: TGTGCCAGCAGTGAAGCGGACAGGGGGCAGGGCTACACCTTC. It encodes CASSEADRGQGYTF.

This sequence joins TRBV7-9 and TRBJ1-1; no firm D call. CDR1 is SEHNR and CDR2 is FQNEAQ in the germline V gene (reference sequence). This CDR3 comprises 14 residues. V lost 1 base to trimming and J lost 1 base, with 7 bases between them. The CDR3 coding sequence is TGTGCCAGCAGCTTAGTACAGACGAACACTGAAGCTTTCTTT. Its protein product is CASSLVQTNTEAFF.

The rearrangement links TRBV7-8 to TRBJ1-1; 8 positions match TRBD1. The germline V gene encodes CDR1 SGHVS and CDR2 FQNEAQ. The ends lost 1 base at V and 0 bases at J; junction bases unmatched: 4. The CDR3 is 16 amino acids. CDR3 sequence: CASSLDRGIMNTEAFF. Written as DNA, the CDR3 is TGTGCCAGCAGCTTAGACAGGGGGATCATGAACACTGAAGCTTTCTTT.

The chain carries TRBV9 and TRBJ2-5; 11 bases map to TRBD2. Germline values: CDR1 SGDLS, CDR2 YYNGEE. This CDR3 region has 15 residues. The V segment lost 2 bases and the J segment 4 bases; nucleotides outside the gene matches: 4. CDR3 amino acids: CASSVDSGGAETQYF. In DNA, the CDR3 is TGTGCCAGCAGCGTTGATAGCGGGGGGGCAGAGACCCAGTACTTC. The whole variable domain, filled in from reference TRBV9 and TRBJ2-5, reads DSGVTQTPKHLITATGQRVTLRCSPRSGDLSVYWYQQSLDQGLQFLIQYYNGEERAKGNILERFSAQQFPDLHSELNLSSLELGDSALYFCASSVDSGGAETQYFGPGTRLLVL.

The genes are TRBV4-3 and TRBJ2-1; 10 bases line up with TRBD2. This CDR3 is built from 18 residues. V shed 0 bases, J shed 4 bases, and the junction held 9 bases outside the gene matches. Germline CDR1 LGHNA, CDR2 YSLEER. CDR3 in amino acids: CASSQDPRTSGTYNEQFF. The CDR3 DNA reads TGCGCCAGCAGCCAAGACCCCAGAACTAGCGGGACGTACAATGAGCAGTTCTTC.

The chain links TRBV9 to TRBJ1-2; possible D gene TRBD1, 6 bases. The V end lost 4 bases, the J end lost 2 bases, and 9 bases lay between the germline ends. Germline V gene data show CDR1 as SGDLS and CDR2 as YYNGEE. The CDR3 consists of 13 residues. CDR3 region: CASSSQGNYGYTF. The CDR3 DNA reads as TGTGCCAGCAGCTCACAGGGAAACTATGGCTACACCTTC.

The genes are TRBV7-2 and TRBJ2-4; tentatively, D is TRBD2 (7 bases). The CDR3 consists of 14 residues. The germline V gene encodes CDR1 SGHTA and CDR2 FQGNSA. V lost 5 bases and J lost 6, with 14 bases in between. CDR3 nucleotides: TGTGCCAGCAGCCACCCAGGGGAGGGAAACATTCAGTACTTC. Residues: CASSHPGEGNIQYF.

This clone was seen more than once but under ten times. The V and J genes are TRBV7-9 and TRBJ1-1; 7 bases agree with TRBD1. The CDR3 has 16 amino acids. J gave up 7 bases and V 0 bases, and 11 bases lay outside the gene matches. Germline loops: CDR1 SEHNR, CDR2 FQNEAQ (reference sequence). CDR3 nucleotide sequence: TGTGCCAGCAGCTTAGCACGGACAGGTAGATCGGGTGAAGCTTTCTTT. It translates to CASSLARTGRSGEAFF.

This chain joins TRBV6-1 and TRBJ1-3, with 9 bases lining up with TRBD1. From germline, CDR1 is MNHNS and CDR2 SASEGT. J gave up 8 bases and V 6 bases, and 2 bases lay outside the gene matches. This CDR3 comprises 12 residues. CDR3 in DNA: TGTGCCAGCAGACAGGGGGCAGACACCATATATTTT. This translates into CASRQGADTIYF.

The chain is built from TRBV19 and TRBJ2-7, with 8 bases identical to TRBD1. Germline V lookup: CDR1 LNHDA, CDR2 SQIVND (reference sequence). The V and J ends lost 5 bases and 2 bases, in that order; junction bases with no gene match: 2. The CDR3 sequence is 13 residues long. CDR3 coding DNA: TGTGCCAGTAGTGTACAGGGGGCCTACGAGCAGTACTTC. Translated, it gives CASSVQGAYEQYF. Full variable domain (rest looked up from reference TRBV19 and TRBJ2-7): DGGITQSPKYLFRKEGQNVTLSCEQNLNHDAMYWYRQDPGQGLRLIYYSQIVNDFQKGDIAEGYSVSREKKESFPLTVTSAQKNPTAFYLCASSVQGAYEQYFGPGTRLTVT.

Only a few counts were recorded for this clone. The chain combines TRBV4-3 with TRBJ2-7; 9 nucleotides align to TRBD1. This CDR3 region has 15 residues. V trimming: 4 bases; J trimming: 7 bases; junction bases outside the gene matches: 11. The germline CDR1 and CDR2 sequences are LGHNA and YSLEER. CDR3 in amino acids: CASSPRRDRAREQYF. The CDR3 DNA is TGCGCCAGCAGCCCCCGCCGGGACAGGGCAAGAGAGCAGTACTTC.

The V call is TRBV11-2, the J call TRBJ2-7, with 9 bases fitting TRBD2. CDR3 size: 14 residues. Germline trimming cut 10 bases from V and 2 bases from J; bases unmatched to any gene: 9. Looked up from germline, CDR1 is SGHAT and CDR2 is FQNNGV. CDR3 in amino acids: CAILRASGAYEQYF. CDR3 coding DNA: TGTGCCATCCTGAGGGCTAGCGGGGCCTACGAGCAGTACTTC.

The rearrangement joins TRBV4-1 to TRBJ1-2; D is possibly TRBD1 (5 bases). This CDR3 comprises 14 residues. Trimming left V 2 bases short and J 8 bases short, with 15 bases between. The germline V gene has CDR1 MGHRA and CDR2 YSYEKL. The CDR3 DNA is TGCGCCAGCAGCCAAATCAGGGAAGGAGAGGGCTACACCTTC. This gives the protein CASSQIREGEGYTF.

J is TRBJ2-3 and V is TRBV5-6; 9 positions agree with TRBD1. The J segment lost 12 bases and the V segment lost 1 base, leaving 9 bases of the junction unmatched. The CDR3 runs to 14 residues. In germline, CDR1 is SGHDT, CDR2 YYEEEE. CDR3: CASSLIQGAQPQYF. The CDR3, as DNA: TGTGCCAGCAGCTTGATACAGGGGGCTCAACCTCAGTATTTT. The whole variable domain, filled in from reference TRBV5-6 and TRBJ2-3, reads DAGVTQSPTHLIKTRGQQVTLRCSPKSGHDTVSWYQQALGQGPQFIFQYYEEEERQRGNFPDRFSGHQFPNYSSELNVNALLLGDSALYLCASSLIQGAQPQYFGPGTRLTVL.

This clone was seen once. V usage is TRBV4-3 and J usage is TRBJ2-7; 8 bases match TRBD1. The germline CDR1 and CDR2 sequences are LGHNA and YSLEER. V dropped 3 bases and J dropped 3; count of bases not matched to a gene: 7. The CDR3 is 15 amino acids. The CDR3 loop is CASSHDLGTGYEQYF. CDR3 DNA sequence: TGCGCCAGCAGCCACGATCTCGGGACAGGCTACGAGCAGTACTTC.

This sequence joins TRBV6-4 and TRBJ2-5, with 10 nucleotides matching TRBD2. CDR1 is MRHNA and CDR2 is SNTAGT in the germline V gene. CDR3 length equals 15 residues. V lost 3 bases to trimming and J lost 7 bases; unmatched junction nucleotides: 8. CDR3 bases: TGTGCCAGCAGTGAGGCTAGCGGGAGCGGTGGGACCCAGTACTTC. Protein sequence: CASSEASGSGGTQYF.